A selection of T cell receptor beta chains follows, all from one sample in a study of Ad26.COV2.S vaccination and SARS-CoV-2 variants. Measured with immunoSEQ multiplex PCR; TCRdb has only the in-frame clones, and not every one. The data hold under 400,000 clones, with around nine tenths observed a single time. The sample in question was peripheral blood, obtained in a trial of Ad26.COV2.S vaccine versus placebo. These receptors were obtained from a person between 18 and 65 years old who received the Ad26.COV2.S COVID-19 vaccine or a placebo. Both conserved end residues are part of each CDR3. A D gene is named only where the DNA matches it firmly. Part of the rows lack a size; the others show once, few, many or a class for expanded clones.

v_gene,d_gene,j_gene,abundance,CDR3aa,CDR3nt
TRBV19,-,TRBJ1-4,once,CASSTGGGEKLFF,TGTGCCAGTAGTACCGGTGGCGGGGAAAAACTGTTTTTT
TRBV9,-,TRBJ1-2,-,CASSGWVDYGYTF,TGTGCCAGCAGCGGGTGGGTTGACTATGGCTACACCTTC
TRBV10-3,-,TRBJ1-5,-,CAISGDTGYSNQPQHF,TGTGCCATCAGTGGAGATACAGGATACAGCAATCAGCCCCAGCATTTT
TRBV7-7,-,TRBJ1-1,few,CASSWTLYTEAFF,TGTGCTAGCAGCTGGACTTTGTACACTGAAGCTTTCTTT
TRBV10-3,TRBD2,TRBJ2-7,-,CAISDWAQGGSYEQYF,TGTGCCATCAGTGATTGGGCCCAGGGAGGGTCCTACGAGCAGTACTTC
TRBV19,-,TRBJ1-4,-,CASSPLRGNEKLFF,TGTGCCAGTAGTCCACTGCGGGGTAATGAAAAACTGTTTTTT
TRBV4-2,TRBD2,TRBJ2-2,-,CASSQARGATGELFF,TGTGCCAGCAGCCAAGCGCGGGGGGCGACCGGGGAGCTGTTTTTT
TRBV5-1,-,TRBJ2-5,-,CASSYGIRETQYF,TGCGCCAGCAGCTACGGGATTCGGGAGACCCAGTACTTC
TRBV11-2,TRBD1,TRBJ1-5,few,CASSQGGPQHF,TGTGCCAGCAGCCAGGGGGGGCCCCAGCATTTT
TRBV5-4,-,TRBJ1-1,-,CASSLELMNTEAFF,TGTGCCAGCAGCTTGGAACTTATGAACACTGAAGCTTTCTTT
TRBV19,-,TRBJ1-2,-,CASSIAGRRGYTF,TGTGCCAGTAGTATAGCCGGCAGGCGTGGCTACACCTTC
TRBV5-4,TRBD1,TRBJ1-2,-,CASSLQGASYGYTF,TGTGCCAGCAGCTTACAGGGGGCTAGCTATGGCTACACCTTC
TRBV18,TRBD1,TRBJ2-2,-,CASSPGQGKTSGELFF,TGTGCCAGCTCACCAGGACAGGGGAAGACGTCCGGGGAGCTGTTTTTT
TRBV30,-,TRBJ2-7,-,CAWMGRDSYEQYF,TGTGCCTGGATGGGACGCGACTCCTACGAGCAGTACTTC
TRBV12-5,-,TRBJ2-7,-,CASGFRQGRILNEQYF,TGTGCTAGTGGTTTTCGCCAGGGGCGGATATTGAACGAGCAGTACTTC
TRBV9,TRBD1,TRBJ1-1,-,CASSVLVQGETEAFF,TGTGCCAGCAGCGTTCTAGTACAGGGGGAGACTGAAGCTTTCTTT
TRBV7-2,TRBD1,TRBJ2-7,-,CASSLPPGTGVEQYF,TGTGCCAGCAGCCTCCCCCCGGGGACAGGGGTTGAGCAGTACTTC